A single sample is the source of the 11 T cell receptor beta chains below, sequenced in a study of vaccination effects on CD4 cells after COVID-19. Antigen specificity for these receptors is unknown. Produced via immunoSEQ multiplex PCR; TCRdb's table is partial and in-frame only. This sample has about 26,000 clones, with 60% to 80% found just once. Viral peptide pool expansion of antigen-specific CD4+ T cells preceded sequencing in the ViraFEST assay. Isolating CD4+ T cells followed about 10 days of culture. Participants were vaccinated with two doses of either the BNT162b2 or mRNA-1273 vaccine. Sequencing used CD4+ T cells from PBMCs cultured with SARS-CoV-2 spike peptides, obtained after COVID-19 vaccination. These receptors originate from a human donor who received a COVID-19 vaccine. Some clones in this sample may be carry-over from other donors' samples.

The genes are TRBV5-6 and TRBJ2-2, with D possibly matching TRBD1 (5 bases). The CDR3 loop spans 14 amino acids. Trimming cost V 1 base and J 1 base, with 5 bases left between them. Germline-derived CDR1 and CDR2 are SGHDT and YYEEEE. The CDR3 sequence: CASSLTGNTGELFF. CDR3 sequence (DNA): TGTGCCAGCAGCTTGACAGGGAACACCGGGGAGCTGTTTTTT.

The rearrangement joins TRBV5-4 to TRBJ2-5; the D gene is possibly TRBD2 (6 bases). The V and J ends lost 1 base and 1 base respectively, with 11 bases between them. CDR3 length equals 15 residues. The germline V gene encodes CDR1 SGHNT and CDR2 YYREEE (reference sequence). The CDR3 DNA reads TGTGCCAGCAGCTTGCGTGGTAGCGGCCAAGAGACCCAGTACTTC. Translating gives CASSLRGSGQETQYF.

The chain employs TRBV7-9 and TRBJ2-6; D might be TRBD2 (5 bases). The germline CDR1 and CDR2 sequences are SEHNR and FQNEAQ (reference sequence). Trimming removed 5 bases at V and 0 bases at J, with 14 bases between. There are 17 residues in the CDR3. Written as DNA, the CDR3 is TGTGCCAGCAGCACCTATCGGGGTCGCTCTGGGGCCAACGTCCTGACTTTC. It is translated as CASSTYRGRSGANVLTF.

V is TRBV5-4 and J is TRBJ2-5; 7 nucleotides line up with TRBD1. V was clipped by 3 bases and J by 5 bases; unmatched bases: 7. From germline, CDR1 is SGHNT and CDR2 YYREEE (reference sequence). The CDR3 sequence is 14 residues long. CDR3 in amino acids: CASSSTGMTETQYF. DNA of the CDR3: TGTGCCAGCAGCTCGACAGGGATGACGGAGACCCAGTACTTC.

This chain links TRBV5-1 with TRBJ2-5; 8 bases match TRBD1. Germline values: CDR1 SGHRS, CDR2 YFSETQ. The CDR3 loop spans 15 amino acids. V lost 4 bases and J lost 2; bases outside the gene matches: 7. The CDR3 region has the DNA TGCGCCAGCAGCATGCTCGGACAGGGTCAAGAGACCCAGTACTTC. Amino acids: CASSMLGQGQETQYF.

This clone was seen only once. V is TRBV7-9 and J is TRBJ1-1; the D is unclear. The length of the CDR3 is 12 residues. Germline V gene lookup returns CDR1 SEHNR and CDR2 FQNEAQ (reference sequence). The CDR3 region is CVAGQRNTEAFF. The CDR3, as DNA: TGTGTCGCCGGGCAGAGGAACACTGAAGCTTTCTTT.

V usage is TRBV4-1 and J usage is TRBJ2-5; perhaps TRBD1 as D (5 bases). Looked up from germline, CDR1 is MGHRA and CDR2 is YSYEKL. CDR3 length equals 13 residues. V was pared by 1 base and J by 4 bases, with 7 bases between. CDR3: CASSQVDRETQYF. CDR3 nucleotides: TGCGCCAGCAGCCAAGTCGACAGAGAGACCCAGTACTTC.

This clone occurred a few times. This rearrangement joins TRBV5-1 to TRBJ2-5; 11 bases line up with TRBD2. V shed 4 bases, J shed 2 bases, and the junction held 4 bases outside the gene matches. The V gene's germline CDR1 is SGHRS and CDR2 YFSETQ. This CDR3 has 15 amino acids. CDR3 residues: CASSTLAGGQETQYF. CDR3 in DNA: TGCGCCAGCAGCACCCTAGCGGGGGGTCAAGAGACCCAGTACTTC.

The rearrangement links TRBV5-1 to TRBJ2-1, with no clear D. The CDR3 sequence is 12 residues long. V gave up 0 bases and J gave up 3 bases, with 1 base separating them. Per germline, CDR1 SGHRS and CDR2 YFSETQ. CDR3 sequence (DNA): TGCGCCAGCAGCTTGGACTACAATGAGCAGTTCTTC. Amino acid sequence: CASSLDYNEQFF.

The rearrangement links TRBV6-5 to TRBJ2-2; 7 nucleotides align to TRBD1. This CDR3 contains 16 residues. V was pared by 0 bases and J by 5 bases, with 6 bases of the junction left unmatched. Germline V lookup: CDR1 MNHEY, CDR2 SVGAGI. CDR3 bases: TGTGCCAGCAGTTACTCAGGGGGCGGAAATACCGGGGAGCTGTTTTTT. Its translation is CASSYSGGGNTGELFF.

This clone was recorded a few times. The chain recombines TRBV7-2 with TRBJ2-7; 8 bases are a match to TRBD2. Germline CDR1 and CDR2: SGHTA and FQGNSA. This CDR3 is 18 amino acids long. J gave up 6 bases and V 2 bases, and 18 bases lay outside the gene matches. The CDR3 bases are TGTGCCAGCAGCTTATCCCCCCTGGGCAGCGGGGGAAACCGCGAGCAGTACGTC. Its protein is CASSLSPLGSGGNREQYV.